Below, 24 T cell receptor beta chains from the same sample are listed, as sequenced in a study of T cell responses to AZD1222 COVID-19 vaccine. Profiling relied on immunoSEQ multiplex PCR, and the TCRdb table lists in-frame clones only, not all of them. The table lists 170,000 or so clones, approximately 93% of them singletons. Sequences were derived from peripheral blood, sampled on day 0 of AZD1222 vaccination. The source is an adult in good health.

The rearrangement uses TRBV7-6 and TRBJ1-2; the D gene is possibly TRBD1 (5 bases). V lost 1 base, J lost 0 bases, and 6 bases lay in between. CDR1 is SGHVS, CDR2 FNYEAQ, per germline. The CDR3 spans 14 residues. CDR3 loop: CASSLGGANYGYTF. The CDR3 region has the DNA TGTGCCAGCAGCTTAGGAGGGGCTAACTATGGCTACACCTTC.

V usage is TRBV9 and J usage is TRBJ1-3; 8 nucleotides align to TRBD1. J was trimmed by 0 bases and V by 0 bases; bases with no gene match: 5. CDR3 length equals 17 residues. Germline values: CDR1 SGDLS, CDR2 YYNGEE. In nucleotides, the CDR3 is TGTGCCAGCAGCGTAGCTGAGACAGGGGACTCTGGAAACACCATATATTTT. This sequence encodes CASSVAETGDSGNTIYF.

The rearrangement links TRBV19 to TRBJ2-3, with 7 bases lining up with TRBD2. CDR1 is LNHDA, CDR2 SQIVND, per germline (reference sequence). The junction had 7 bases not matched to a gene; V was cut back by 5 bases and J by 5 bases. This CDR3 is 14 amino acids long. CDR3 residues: CASSSRTSRDTQYF. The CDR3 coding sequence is TGTGCCAGTAGTTCCCGGACTAGTCGAGATACGCAGTATTTT.

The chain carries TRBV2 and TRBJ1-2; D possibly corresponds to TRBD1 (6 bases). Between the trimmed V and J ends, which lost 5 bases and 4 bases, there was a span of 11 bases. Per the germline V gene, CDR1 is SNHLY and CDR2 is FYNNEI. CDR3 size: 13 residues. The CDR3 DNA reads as TGTGCCAGCAGTTCAGGGGTTGGCTATGGCTACACCTTC. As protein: CASSSGVGYGYTF.

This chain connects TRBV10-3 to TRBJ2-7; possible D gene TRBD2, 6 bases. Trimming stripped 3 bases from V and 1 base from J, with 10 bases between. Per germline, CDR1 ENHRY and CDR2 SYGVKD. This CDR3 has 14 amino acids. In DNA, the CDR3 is TGTGCCATCAGTGACCTCGGGGGATCCTACGAGCAGTACTTC. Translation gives CAISDLGGSYEQYF.

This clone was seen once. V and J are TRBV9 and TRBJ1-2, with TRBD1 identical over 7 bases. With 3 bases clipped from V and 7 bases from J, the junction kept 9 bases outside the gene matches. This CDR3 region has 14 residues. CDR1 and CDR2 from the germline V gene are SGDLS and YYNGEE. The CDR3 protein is CASSAGQRPSGYTF. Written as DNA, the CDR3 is TGTGCCAGCAGCGCGGGACAGCGGCCTTCTGGCTACACCTTC.

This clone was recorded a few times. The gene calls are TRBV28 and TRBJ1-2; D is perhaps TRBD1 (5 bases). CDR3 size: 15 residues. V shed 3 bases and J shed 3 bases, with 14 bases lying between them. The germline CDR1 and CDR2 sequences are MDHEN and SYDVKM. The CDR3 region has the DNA TGTGCCAGCAGTTTGGGGGGGTTGTCTCACTATGGCTACACCTTC. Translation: CASSLGGLSHYGYTF.

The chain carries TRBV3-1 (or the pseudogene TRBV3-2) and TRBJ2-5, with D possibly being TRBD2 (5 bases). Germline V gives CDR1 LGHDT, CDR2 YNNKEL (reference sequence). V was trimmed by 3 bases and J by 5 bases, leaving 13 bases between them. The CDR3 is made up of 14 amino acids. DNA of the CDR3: TGTGCCAGCAGCCAGATCCGGGGTGTCGAGACCCAGTACTTC. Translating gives CASSQIRGVETQYF.

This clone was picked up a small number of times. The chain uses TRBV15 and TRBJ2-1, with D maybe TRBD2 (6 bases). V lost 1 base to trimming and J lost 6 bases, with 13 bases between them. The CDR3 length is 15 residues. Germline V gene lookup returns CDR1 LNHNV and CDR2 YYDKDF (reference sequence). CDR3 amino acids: CATSRGSREVNEQFF. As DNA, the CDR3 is TGTGCCACCAGCAGAGGATCCAGGGAGGTCAATGAGCAGTTCTTC. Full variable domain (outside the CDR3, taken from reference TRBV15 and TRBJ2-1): DAMVIQNPRYQVTQFGKPVTLSCSQTLNHNVMYWYQQKSSQAPKLLFHYYDKDFNNEADTPDNFQSRRPNTSFCFLDIRSPGLGDTAMYLCATSRGSREVNEQFFGPGTRLTVL.

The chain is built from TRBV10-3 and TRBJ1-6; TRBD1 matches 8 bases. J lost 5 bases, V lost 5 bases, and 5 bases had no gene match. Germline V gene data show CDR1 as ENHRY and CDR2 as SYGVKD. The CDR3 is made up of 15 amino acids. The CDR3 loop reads CAISSRTGNNSPLHF. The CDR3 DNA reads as TGTGCCATCAGTAGTAGGACAGGGAATAATTCACCCCTCCACTTT.

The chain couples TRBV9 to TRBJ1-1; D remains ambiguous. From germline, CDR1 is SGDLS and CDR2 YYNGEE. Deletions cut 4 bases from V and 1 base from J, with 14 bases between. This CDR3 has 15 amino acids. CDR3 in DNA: TGTGCCAGCAGCCCCGTCCCCAGATGGAACACTGAAGCTTTCTTT. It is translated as CASSPVPRWNTEAFF. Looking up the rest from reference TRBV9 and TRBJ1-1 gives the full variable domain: DSGVTQTPKHLITATGQRVTLRCSPRSGDLSVYWYQQSLDQGLQFLIQYYNGEERAKGNILERFSAQQFPDLHSELNLSSLELGDSALYFCASSPVPRWNTEAFFGQGTRLTVV.

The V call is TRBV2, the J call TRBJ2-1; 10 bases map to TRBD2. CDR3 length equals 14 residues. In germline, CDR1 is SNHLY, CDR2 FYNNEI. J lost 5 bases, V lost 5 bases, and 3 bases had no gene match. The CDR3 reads CASSPSGGHNEQFF. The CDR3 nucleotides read TGTGCCAGCAGTCCTAGCGGGGGACACAATGAGCAGTTCTTC.

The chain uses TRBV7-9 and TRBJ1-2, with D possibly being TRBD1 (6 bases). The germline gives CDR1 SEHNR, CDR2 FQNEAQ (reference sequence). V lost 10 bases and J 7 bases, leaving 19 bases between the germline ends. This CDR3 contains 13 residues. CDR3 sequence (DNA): TGTGCCACTGACAGGAGACTCAAGGGTGGCTACACCTTC. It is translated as CATDRRLKGGYTF.

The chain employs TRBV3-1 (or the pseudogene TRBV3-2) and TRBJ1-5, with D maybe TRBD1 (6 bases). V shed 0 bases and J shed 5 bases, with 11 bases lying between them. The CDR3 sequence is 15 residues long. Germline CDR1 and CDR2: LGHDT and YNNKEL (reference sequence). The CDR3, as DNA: TGTGCCAGCAGCCAAGAACGGGGGGCTCATCAGCCCCAGCATTTT. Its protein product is CASSQERGAHQPQHF.

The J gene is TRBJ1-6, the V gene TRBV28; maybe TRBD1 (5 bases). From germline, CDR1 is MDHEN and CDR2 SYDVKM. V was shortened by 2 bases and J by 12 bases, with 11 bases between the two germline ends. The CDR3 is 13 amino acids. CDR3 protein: CASSLTGRQPLHF. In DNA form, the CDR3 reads TGTGCCAGCAGTTTAACAGGTCGGCAACCCCTCCACTTT.

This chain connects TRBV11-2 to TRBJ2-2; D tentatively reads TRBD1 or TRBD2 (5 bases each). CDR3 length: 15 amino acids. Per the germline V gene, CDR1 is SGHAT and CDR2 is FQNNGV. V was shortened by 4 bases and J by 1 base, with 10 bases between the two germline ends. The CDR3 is CASSYRDENTGELFF. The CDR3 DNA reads TGTGCCAGCAGCTACCGGGACGAGAACACCGGGGAGCTGTTTTTT.

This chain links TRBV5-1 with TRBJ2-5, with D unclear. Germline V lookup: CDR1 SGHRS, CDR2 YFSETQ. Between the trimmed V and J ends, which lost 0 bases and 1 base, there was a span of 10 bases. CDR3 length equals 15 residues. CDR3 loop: CASSLGSGRQETQYF. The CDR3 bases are TGCGCCAGCAGCTTGGGATCCGGGCGCCAAGAGACCCAGTACTTC.

CDR3 nucleotides: TGTGCCAGCTCACCACGTGCGGGGGGCGCGACCGGGGAGCTGTTTTTT. Its translation: CASSPRAGGATGELFF. This chain joins TRBV18 and TRBJ2-2; 8 bases are a match to TRBD2. The trim removed 1 base at V and 5 bases at J, leaving 6 bases unmatched. Germline V gene lookup returns CDR1 KGHSH and CDR2 LQKENI. The CDR3 totals 16 residues.

The CDR3 here is CATSNGGYSYEQYF. CDR3 in DNA: TGTGCCACCAGTAATGGGGGCTATAGCTACGAGCAGTACTTC. This chain connects TRBV15 to TRBJ2-7; D perhaps matches TRBD1 (6 bases). In germline, CDR1 is LNHNV, CDR2 YYDKDF (reference sequence). CDR3 size: 14 residues. Trimming cost V 6 bases and J 3 bases, with 15 bases left between them.

CDR3: CASSPRTGREDGYTF. CDR3 in DNA: TGTGCCAGCTCGCCGCGGACAGGGCGTGAAGATGGCTACACCTTC. The genes are TRBV18 and TRBJ1-2, with TRBD1 matching over 8 bases. The CDR3 contains 15 residues. CDR1 and CDR2 from the germline V gene are KGHSH and LQKENI. V shed 6 bases and J 6 bases; nucleotides not matched to a gene: 12.

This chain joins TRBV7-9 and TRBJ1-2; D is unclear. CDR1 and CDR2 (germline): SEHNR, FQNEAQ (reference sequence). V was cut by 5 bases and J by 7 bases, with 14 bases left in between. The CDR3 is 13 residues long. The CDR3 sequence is CASSQYDWGGYTF. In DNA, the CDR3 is TGTGCCAGCAGCCAGTACGACTGGGGTGGCTACACCTTC.

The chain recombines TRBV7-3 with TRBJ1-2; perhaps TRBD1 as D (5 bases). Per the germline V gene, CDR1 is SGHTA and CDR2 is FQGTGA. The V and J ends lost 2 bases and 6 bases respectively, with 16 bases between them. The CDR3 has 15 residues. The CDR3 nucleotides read TGTGCCAGCAGCTTATGGCCCGGGGCTTCGGATGGCTACACCTTC. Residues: CASSLWPGASDGYTF.

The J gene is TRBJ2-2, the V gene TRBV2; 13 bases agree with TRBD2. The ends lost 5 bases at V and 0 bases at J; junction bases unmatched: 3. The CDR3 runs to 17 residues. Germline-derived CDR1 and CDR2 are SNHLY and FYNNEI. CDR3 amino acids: CASSRTSGGANTGELFF. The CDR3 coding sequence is TGTGCCAGCAGTCGGACTAGCGGGGGCGCGAACACCGGGGAGCTGTTTTTT. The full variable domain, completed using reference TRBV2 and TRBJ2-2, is EPEVTQTPSHQVTQMGQEVILRCVPISNHLYFYWYRQILGQKVEFLVSFYNNEISEKSEIFDDQFSVERPDGSNFTLKIRSTKLEDSAMYFCASSRTSGGANTGELFFGEGSRLTVL.

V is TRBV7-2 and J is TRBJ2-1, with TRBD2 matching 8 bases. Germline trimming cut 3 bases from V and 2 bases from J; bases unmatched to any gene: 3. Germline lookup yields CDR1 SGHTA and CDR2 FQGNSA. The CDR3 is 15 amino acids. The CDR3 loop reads CASSFTSGPYNEQFF. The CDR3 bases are TGTGCCAGCAGCTTCACTAGCGGTCCCTACAATGAGCAGTTCTTC.